Included here is one T cell receptor (beta chain) sequence, with context. This table comes from immunoSEQ multiplex PCR, and its TCRdb copy is limited to in-frame clones, with some not included. Of fewer than 45,000 clones in the sample, around nine tenths are singletons; the top ten hold roughly 12%. These data originate in a study of OX40 agonist ivuxolimab in advanced cancers. Study as a whole: Ivuxolimab, which patients received intravenously every 2 weeks, was dosed at 0.01 to 10 mg/kg. With a range of roughly 20 to 80, age averaged about 58 years, and 75% to 90% were male. Three patients responded partially, comprising one with hepatocellular carcinoma and two with cutaneous melanoma.

CDR3 length: 12 amino acids. The germline gives CDR1 WSHSY, CDR2 SAAADI. V gave up 6 bases and J gave up 9 bases, with 12 bases separating them. This TCR came from an adult with an advanced solid tumor such as melanoma, head and neck, liver or kidney cancer. The rearrangement uses TRBV10-2 and TRBJ2-1; D tentatively fits TRBD1 or TRBD2 (7 bases each). This sample comprised CD4+ or CD8+ T cells sorted from blood, obtained in a trial of the OX40 agonist ivuxolimab. CDR3 DNA: TGCGCCAGCAGGCAGGGGGGGGGTGAGCAGTTCTTC. This translates into CASRQGGGEQFF.